The next 12 T cell receptor beta chains were all read from a single sample in a study of blood T cell repertoires in COVID-19. Generated by immunoSEQ multiplex PCR, the TCRdb table keeps only in-frame clones and is missing some. Altogether roughly 75,000 clones are present, around 88% being singletons, with the ten largest covering just under 0.6%. The sample was peripheral blood. These receptors were taken from a man aged 55 to 70 with acute or convalescent COVID-19.

This clone qualifies as medium-sized (0.01 to 0.1%). The V call is TRBV5-1, the J call TRBJ1-3; 7 bases line up with TRBD1. Germline CDR1 is SGHRS and CDR2 is YFSETQ. This CDR3 has 15 residues. V lost 4 bases to trimming and J lost 2 bases; unmatched junction nucleotides: 6. The CDR3 protein is CASSPGQLTGNTIYF. The CDR3 nucleotides read TGCGCCAGCAGCCCGGGACAGCTAACTGGAAACACCATATATTTT.

The chain employs TRBV2 and TRBJ2-1, with D perhaps matching TRBD1 (5 bases). The CDR3 covers 12 residues. Germline V gene data show CDR1 as SNHLY and CDR2 as FYNNEI. Trimming shortened V by 3 bases and J by 9 bases, and 9 bases separated the two germline ends. The CDR3: CASSDQGSEQFF. CDR3 nucleotides: TGTGCCAGCAGTGATCAGGGTAGTGAGCAGTTCTTC. Drawing the rest from reference TRBV2 and TRBJ2-1, the complete variable domain is EPEVTQTPSHQVTQMGQEVILRCVPISNHLYFYWYRQILGQKVEFLVSFYNNEISEKSEIFDDQFSVERPDGSNFTLKIRSTKLEDSAMYFCASSDQGSEQFFGPGTRLTVL.

In its sample, this clone was seen once. This chain uses TRBV20-1 with TRBJ1-2; D gene ambiguous. Germline-derived CDR1 and CDR2 are DFQATT and SNEGSKA (reference sequence). Trimming pared 2 bases from V and 10 bases from J, leaving 11 bases between. CDR3 length: 11 residues. In DNA, the CDR3 is TGCAGTGCTAGAACCGTACGGTCCTACACCTTC. It codes for CSARTVRSYTF.

The chain uses TRBV12-5 and TRBJ1-1; perhaps TRBD1 as D (6 bases). V was pared by 2 bases and J by 7 bases, with 11 bases between. CDR3 length: 13 residues. From germline, CDR1 is LGHNT and CDR2 FRNRAP. Written as DNA, the CDR3 is TGTGCTAGTGGTTTGACAGGGATTTATGAAGCTTTCTTT. This codes for CASGLTGIYEAFF.

This clone appeared a few times. This rearrangement joins TRBV5-1 to TRBJ1-1; 7 bases match TRBD1. V lost 4 bases to trimming and J lost 3 bases; unmatched junction nucleotides: 3. CDR3 length: 13 residues. Per germline, CDR1 SGHRS and CDR2 YFSETQ. The DNA for the CDR3 is TGCGCCAGCAGCATCACAGGGGACACTGAAGCTTTCTTT. Its protein product is CASSITGDTEAFF.

The J gene is TRBJ2-7, the V gene TRBV7-2; possible D gene TRBD2, 6 bases. Trimming removed 3 bases at V and 3 bases at J, with 9 bases between. The CDR3 runs to 13 residues. CDR1 and CDR2 from the germline V gene are SGHTA and FQGNSA. The CDR3 spells CASSFGGDYEQYF. The CDR3 DNA follows: TGTGCCAGCAGCTTCGGGGGTGACTACGAGCAGTACTTC. Filled out from reference TRBV7-2 and TRBJ2-7, the complete variable domain reads GAGVSQSPSNKVTEKGKDVELRCDPISGHTALYWYRQSLGQGLEFLIYFQGNSAPDKSGLPSDRFSAERTGGSVSTLTIQRTQQEDSAVYLCASSFGGDYEQYFGPGTRLTVT.

The CDR3 region has the DNA TGTGCCTGGAGTGCCGGGTTTGACGAAAAACTGTTTTTT. It yields the protein CAWSAGFDEKLFF. The genes are TRBV30 and TRBJ1-4; no reliable D call. Between the trimmed V and J ends, which lost 1 base and 8 bases, there was a span of 11 bases. The germline gives CDR1 GTSNPN, CDR2 SVGIG (reference sequence). The CDR3 extends over 13 amino acids.

The chain links TRBV6-5 to TRBJ2-7; possible D gene TRBD1, 6 bases. Germline lookup yields CDR1 MNHEY and CDR2 SVGAGI. V lost 10 bases, J lost 9 bases, and 19 bases lay in between. The CDR3 has 12 residues. The CDR3 loop is CATGTRSSGQYF. The DNA of the CDR3 is TGTGCCACCGGGACACGCTCTTCAGGGCAGTACTTC.

This chain joins TRBV3-1 (or the pseudogene TRBV3-2) and TRBJ2-7; 8 nucleotides line up with TRBD2. V lost 4 bases, J lost 3 bases, and 8 bases stayed unmatched. The CDR3 runs 15 residues. CDR1 LGHDT and CDR2 YNNKEL come from the germline V gene (reference sequence). The CDR3 region has the DNA TGTGCCAGCAGCCCCCAGAGCGGGAGTAACTACGAGCAGTACTTC. Residues: CASSPQSGSNYEQYF.

The genes are TRBV4-1 and TRBJ2-1; 7 bases are a match to TRBD2. The germline CDR1 and CDR2 sequences are MGHRA and YSYEKL. The CDR3 is 18 residues long. The junction had 13 bases not matched to a gene; V was cut back by 0 bases and J by 5 bases. CDR3 residues: CASSQEGGRPRLNNEQFF. In nucleotides, the CDR3 is TGCGCCAGCAGCCAAGAGGGAGGGCGCCCCAGATTAAACAATGAGCAGTTCTTC.

This chain links TRBV7-2 with TRBJ2-3; 13 bases are a match to TRBD2. In germline, CDR1 is SGHTA, CDR2 FQGNSA. V was clipped by 1 base and J by 0 bases; unmatched bases: 1. The CDR3 covers 17 residues. The CDR3 bases are TGTGCCAGCAGCTTAGGGACTAGCGGGAGAAGCACAGATACGCAGTATTTT. This translates into CASSLGTSGRSTDTQYF.

As DNA, the CDR3 is TGTGCCAGCAGCTCCCGGGACAGCGTCTACGAGCAGTACTTC. It encodes CASSSRDSVYEQYF. The rearrangement joins TRBV7-2 to TRBJ2-7; TRBD1 matches at 7 bases. The germline V gene encodes CDR1 SGHTA and CDR2 FQGNSA. V lost 4 bases, J lost 3 bases, and 6 bases stayed unmatched. CDR3 size: 14 residues.